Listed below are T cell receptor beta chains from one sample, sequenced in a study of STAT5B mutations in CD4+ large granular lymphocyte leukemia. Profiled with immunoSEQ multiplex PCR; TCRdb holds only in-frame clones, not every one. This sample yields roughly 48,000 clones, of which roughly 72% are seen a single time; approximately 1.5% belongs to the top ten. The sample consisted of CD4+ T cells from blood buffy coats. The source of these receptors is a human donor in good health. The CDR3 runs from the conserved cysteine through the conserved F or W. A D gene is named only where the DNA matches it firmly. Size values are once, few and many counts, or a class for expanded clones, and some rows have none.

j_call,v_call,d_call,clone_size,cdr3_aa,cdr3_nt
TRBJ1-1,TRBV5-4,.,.,CASSWGRIRDTEAFF,TGTGCCAGCAGCTGGGGACGGATACGGGACACTGAAGCTTTCTTT
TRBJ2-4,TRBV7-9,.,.,CASSLAGTRHNIQYF,TGTGCCAGCAGTTTGGCCGGGACACGGCATAACATTCAGTACTTC
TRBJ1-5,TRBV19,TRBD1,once,CASRRQGGDQPQHF,TGTGCCAGTAGGCGACAGGGGGGCGATCAGCCCCAGCATTTT
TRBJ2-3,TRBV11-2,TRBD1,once,CASSSDTGVWWGTDTQYF,TGTGCCAGCAGCTCAGATACAGGGGTATGGTGGGGCACAGATACGCAGTATTTT
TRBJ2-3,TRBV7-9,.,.,CASSDGGSDTQYF,TGTGCCAGCAGCGATGGTGGGTCAGATACGCAGTATTTT
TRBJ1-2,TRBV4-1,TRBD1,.,CASSQDFWTGVLYGYTF,TGCGCCAGCAGCCAAGATTTTTGGACAGGGGTGCTCTATGGCTACACCTTC
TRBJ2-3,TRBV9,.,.,CASSGLLVASTDTQYF,TGTGCCAGCAGCGGTCTTTTGGTGGCTAGCACAGATACGCAGTATTTT
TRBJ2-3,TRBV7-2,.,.,CASSLAAGSDTQYF,TGTGCCAGCAGCTTAGCGGCGGGTTCCGATACGCAGTATTTT
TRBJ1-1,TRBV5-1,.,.,CASAPTALTEAFF,TGCGCCAGCGCCCCGACAGCCCTCACTGAAGCTTTCTTT
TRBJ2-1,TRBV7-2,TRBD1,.,CASSPRTGGSEQFF,TGTGCCAGCAGCCCCCGGACAGGGGGCTCTGAGCAGTTCTTC
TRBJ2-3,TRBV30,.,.,CAWSELVTDTQYF,TGTGCCTGGAGTGAGTTGGTCACAGATACGCAGTATTTT
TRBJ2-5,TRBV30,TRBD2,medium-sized,CAWGLVAETQYF,TGTGCCTGGGGACTAGTGGCGGAGACCCAGTACTTC
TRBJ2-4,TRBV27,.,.,CASSSPSSPRNIQYF,TGTGCCAGCAGTAGCCCCAGTTCCCCTAGAAACATTCAGTACTTC
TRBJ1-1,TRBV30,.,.,CAWSPPGRDTEAFF,TGTGCCTGGAGCCCTCCCGGACGGGACACTGAAGCTTTCTTT
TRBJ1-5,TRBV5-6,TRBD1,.,CASSLEGGPQPQHF,TGTGCCAGCAGCTTGGAAGGGGGCCCTCAGCCCCAGCATTTT
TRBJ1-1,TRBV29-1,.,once,CRLEDTRAFF,TGCAGGTTGGAAGACACCCGGGCTTTCTTT
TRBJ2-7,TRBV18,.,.,CASSPPGTVGYEQYF,TGTGCCAGCTCACCACCTGGAACCGTAGGCTACGAGCAGTACTTC
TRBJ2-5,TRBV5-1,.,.,CASSLGYGEETQYF,TGCGCCAGCAGCCTTGGGTACGGGGAAGAGACCCAGTACTTC
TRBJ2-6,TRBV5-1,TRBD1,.,CASSFQTGERSGANVLTF,TGCGCCAGCAGCTTCCAGACAGGGGAGCGTTCTGGGGCCAACGTCCTGACTTTC
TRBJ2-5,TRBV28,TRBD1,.,CASSTGTGVGETQYF,TGTGCCAGCAGTACCGGGACAGGGGTTGGAGAGACCCAGTACTTC
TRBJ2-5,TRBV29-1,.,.,CSVESPPGQETQYF,TGCAGCGTTGAATCCCCGCCAGGTCAAGAGACCCAGTACTTC
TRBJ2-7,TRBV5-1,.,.,CASSQLQGPTYEQYF,TGCGCCAGCAGCCAACTACAGGGCCCTACCTACGAGCAGTACTTC
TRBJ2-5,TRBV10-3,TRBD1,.,CAISVGTGRETQYF,TGTGCCATCAGTGTAGGGACAGGGCGAGAGACCCAGTACTTC
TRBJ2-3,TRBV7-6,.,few,CASSLGTESFTQYF,TGTGCCAGCAGCTTAGGGACAGAAAGCTTTACGCAGTATTTT
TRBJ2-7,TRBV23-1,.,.,CASSQRGAGGLREQYF,TGCGCCAGCAGTCAACGGGGGGCAGGGGGCTTACGTGAGCAGTACTTC
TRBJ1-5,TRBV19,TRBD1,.,CASSRTTGGGNQPQHF,TGTGCCAGTAGTAGAACGACAGGGGGTGGCAATCAGCCCCAGCATTTT
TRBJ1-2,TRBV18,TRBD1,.,CASSPTGTGGVDWGGYTF,TGTGCCAGCTCACCTACCGGGACAGGGGGCGTCGACTGGGGTGGCTACACCTTC
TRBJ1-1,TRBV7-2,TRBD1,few,CASSRTPGQGTEAFF,TGTGCCAGCAGCCGGACCCCCGGACAGGGCACTGAAGCTTTCTTT
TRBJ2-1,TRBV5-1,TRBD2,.,CASSTLAGGLNEQFF,TGCGCCAGCAGTACACTAGCGGGGGGACTAAATGAGCAGTTCTTC
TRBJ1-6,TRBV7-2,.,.,CASSQGQSNSPLHF,TGTGCCAGCAGTCAAGGACAGAGTAATTCACCCCTCCACTTT
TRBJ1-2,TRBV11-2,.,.,CASSLDLMGYGYTF,TGTGCCAGCAGCTTAGATCTCATGGGCTATGGCTACACCTTC
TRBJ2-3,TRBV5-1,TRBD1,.,CASSLGQASTDTQYF,TGCGCCAGCAGCTTAGGACAGGCAAGCACAGATACGCAGTATTTT
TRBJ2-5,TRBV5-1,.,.,CASSVSRRVEETQYF,TGCGCCAGCAGCGTCTCCCGCAGGGTCGAAGAGACCCAGTACTTC
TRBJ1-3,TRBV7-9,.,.,CASSSGSPYSGNTIYF,TGTGCCAGCAGCTCAGGGAGCCCCTACTCTGGAAACACCATATATTTT
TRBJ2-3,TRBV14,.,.,CASSQVISEGPPWQYF,TGTGCCAGCAGCCAAGTTATCTCCGAGGGGCCGCCTTGGCAGTATTTT
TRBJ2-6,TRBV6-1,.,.,CASIGVSGANVLTF,TGTGCCAGCATTGGGGTGAGCGGGGCCAACGTCCTGACTTTC
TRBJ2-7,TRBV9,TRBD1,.,CASSVGGTGHYEQYF,TGTGCCAGCAGCGTAGGAGGGACAGGGCATTACGAGCAGTACTTC
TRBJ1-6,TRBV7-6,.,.,CASSLVGGFDSPLHF,TGTGCCAGCAGCTTAGTAGGGGGTTTTGATTCACCCCTCCACTTT
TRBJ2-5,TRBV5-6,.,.,CASSIITGETQYF,TGTGCCAGCAGCATAATAACGGGGGAGACCCAGTACTTC
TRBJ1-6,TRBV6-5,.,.,CASTQSSYNSPLHF,TGTGCCAGCACACAGAGCTCCTATAATTCACCCCTCCACTTT
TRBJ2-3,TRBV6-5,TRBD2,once,CASRRLAGGRDTQYF,TGTGCCAGCAGACGGCTAGCGGGGGGGCGGGATACGCAGTATTTT
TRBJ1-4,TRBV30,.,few,CAWTNSEKLFF,TGTGCCTGGACTAATTCGGAAAAACTGTTTTTT
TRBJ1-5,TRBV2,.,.,CASSEVVGSQPQHF,TGTGCCAGCAGTGAAGTTGTGGGATCTCAGCCCCAGCATTTT
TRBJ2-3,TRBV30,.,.,CAWRDPPVDTQYF,TGTGCCTGGAGGGACCCACCTGTAGATACGCAGTATTTT